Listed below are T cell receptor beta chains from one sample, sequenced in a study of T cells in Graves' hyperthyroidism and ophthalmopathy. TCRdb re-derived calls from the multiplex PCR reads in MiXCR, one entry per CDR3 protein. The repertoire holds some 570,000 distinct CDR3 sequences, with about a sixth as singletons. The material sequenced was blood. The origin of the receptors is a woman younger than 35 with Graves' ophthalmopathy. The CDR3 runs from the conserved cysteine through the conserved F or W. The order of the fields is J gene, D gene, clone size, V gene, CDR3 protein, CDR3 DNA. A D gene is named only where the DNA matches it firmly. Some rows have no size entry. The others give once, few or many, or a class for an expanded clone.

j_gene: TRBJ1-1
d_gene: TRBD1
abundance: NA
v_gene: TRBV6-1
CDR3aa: CASSFGQGAVTEAFF
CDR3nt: TGTGCCAGCAGTTTCGGACAGGGGGCTGTTACTGAAGCTTTCTTT

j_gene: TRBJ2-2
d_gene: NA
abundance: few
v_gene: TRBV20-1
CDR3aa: CSAREERGTNTGELFF
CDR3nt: TGCAGTGCTAGAGAGGAAAGGGGAACGAACACCGGGGAGCTGTTTTTT

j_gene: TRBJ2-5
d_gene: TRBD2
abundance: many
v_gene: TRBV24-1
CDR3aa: CATSDAGGRETQYF
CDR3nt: TGTGCCACCAGTGATGCGGGAGGGCGGGAGACCCAGTACTTC

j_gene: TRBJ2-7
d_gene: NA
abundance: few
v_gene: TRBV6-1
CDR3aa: CASRDLAGEQYF
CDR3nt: TGTGCCAGCAGGGACCTAGCAGGCGAGCAGTACTTC

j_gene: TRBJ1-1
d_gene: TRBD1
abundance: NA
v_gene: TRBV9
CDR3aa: CASSVEAGGMNTEAFF
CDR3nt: TGTGCCAGCAGCGTAGAGGCAGGGGGCATGAACACTGAAGCTTTCTTT

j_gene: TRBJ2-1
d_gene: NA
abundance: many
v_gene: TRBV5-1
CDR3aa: CASSGQTGSNEQFF
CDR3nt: TGCGCCAGCAGCGGACAGACCGGATCCAATGAGCAGTTCTTC

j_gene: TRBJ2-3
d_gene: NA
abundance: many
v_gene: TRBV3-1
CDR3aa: CASSQDWGRDTQYF
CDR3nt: TGTGCCAGCAGCCAAGACTGGGGCAGGGATACGCAGTATTTT

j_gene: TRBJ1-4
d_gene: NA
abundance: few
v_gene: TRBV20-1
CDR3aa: CSARDEGSNEKLFF
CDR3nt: TGCAGTGCTAGAGATGAAGGGTCCAATGAAAAACTGTTTTTT

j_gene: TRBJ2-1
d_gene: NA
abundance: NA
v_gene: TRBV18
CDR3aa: CASSPPSGTEQFF
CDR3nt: TGTGCCAGCTCACCCCCCTCAGGGACTGAGCAGTTCTTC

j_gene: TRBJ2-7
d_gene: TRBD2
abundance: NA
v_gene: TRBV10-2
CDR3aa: CASIERGGYEQYF
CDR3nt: TGCGCCAGCATTGAGCGGGGGGGCTACGAGCAGTACTTC

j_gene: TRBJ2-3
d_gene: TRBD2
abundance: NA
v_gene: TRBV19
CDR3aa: CASSIPRGAGGPTQYF
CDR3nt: TGTGCCAGTAGTATACCCCGGGGAGCGGGGGGGCCTACGCAGTATTTT

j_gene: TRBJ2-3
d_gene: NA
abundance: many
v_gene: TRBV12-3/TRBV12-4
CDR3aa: CASIQGGSGADTQYF
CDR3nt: TGTGCCAGCATCCAGGGGGGGAGTGGGGCAGATACGCAGTATTTT

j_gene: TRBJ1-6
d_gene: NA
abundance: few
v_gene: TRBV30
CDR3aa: CAWSVVDPGGSPLHF
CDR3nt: TGTGCCTGGAGTGTAGTGGACCCCGGGGGTTCACCCCTCCACTTT

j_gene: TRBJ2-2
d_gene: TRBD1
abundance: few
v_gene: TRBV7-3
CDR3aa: CASSRGQGAKSGELFF
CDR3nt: TGTGCCAGCAGTCGAGGACAGGGGGCGAAGTCCGGGGAGCTGTTTTTT

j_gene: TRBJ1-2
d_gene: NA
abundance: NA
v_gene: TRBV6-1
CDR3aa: CASSEAGIGGYTF
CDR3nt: TGTGCCAGCAGTGAAGCTGGAATTGGTGGCTACACCTTC

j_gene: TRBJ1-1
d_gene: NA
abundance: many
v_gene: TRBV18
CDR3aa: CASSSLQADTEAFF
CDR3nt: TGTGCCAGCTCATCATTACAGGCGGACACTGAAGCTTTCTTT

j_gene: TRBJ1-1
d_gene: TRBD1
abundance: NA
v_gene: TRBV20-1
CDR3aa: CSARATGGTEAFF
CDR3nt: TGCAGTGCTAGGGCGACAGGGGGCACTGAAGCTTTCTTT

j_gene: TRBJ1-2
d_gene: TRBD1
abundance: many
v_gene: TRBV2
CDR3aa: CASTPGGGYGYTF
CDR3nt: TGTGCCAGCACTCCAGGGGGCGGGTATGGCTACACCTTC

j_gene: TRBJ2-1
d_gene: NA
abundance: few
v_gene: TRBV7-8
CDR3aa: CTSSLGSNEQFF
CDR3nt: TGTACCAGCAGCTTAGGTTCCAATGAGCAGTTCTTC

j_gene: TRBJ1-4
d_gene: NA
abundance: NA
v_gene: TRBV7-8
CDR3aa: CASSVSNGKLFF
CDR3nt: TGTGCCAGCAGCGTTAGCAATGGAAAACTGTTTTTT

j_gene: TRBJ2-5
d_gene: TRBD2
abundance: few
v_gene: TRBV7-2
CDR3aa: CASSDPSSGGEVETQYF
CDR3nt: TGTGCCAGCAGCGACCCCTCTAGCGGGGGTGAAGTAGAGACCCAGTACTTC

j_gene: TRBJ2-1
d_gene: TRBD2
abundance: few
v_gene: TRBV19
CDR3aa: CASSVASGGRGFEQFF
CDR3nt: TGTGCCAGTAGTGTTGCTAGCGGAGGAAGGGGTTTTGAGCAGTTCTTC

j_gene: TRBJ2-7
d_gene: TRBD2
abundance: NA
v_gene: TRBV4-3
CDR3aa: CASSHLAGAYEQYF
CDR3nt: TGCGCCAGCAGCCACCTAGCGGGAGCCTACGAGCAGTACTTC

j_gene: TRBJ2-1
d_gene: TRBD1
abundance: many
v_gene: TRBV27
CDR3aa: CASGSTGGDEQFF
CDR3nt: TGTGCCAGCGGAAGTACAGGGGGCGATGAGCAGTTCTTC

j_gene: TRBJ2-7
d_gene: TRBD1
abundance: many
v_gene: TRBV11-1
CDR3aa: CASSVRTGYEQYF
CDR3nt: TGTGCCAGCAGCGTACGGACAGGTTACGAGCAGTACTTC

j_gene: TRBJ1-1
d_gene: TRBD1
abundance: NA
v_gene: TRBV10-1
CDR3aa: CASSNWGTGGAYTEAFF
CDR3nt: TGCGCCAGCAGTAACTGGGGGACAGGGGGCGCGTACACTGAAGCTTTCTTT

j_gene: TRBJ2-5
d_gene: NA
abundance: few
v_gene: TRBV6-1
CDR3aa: CASERRRSQETQYF
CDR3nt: TGTGCCAGCGAACGACGCAGGTCGCAAGAGACCCAGTACTTC

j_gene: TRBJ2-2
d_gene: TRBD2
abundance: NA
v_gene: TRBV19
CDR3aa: CASSPPSMGTTLGTGELFF
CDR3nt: TGTGCCAGTAGTCCCCCTAGCATGGGGACTACTCTAGGGACCGGGGAGCTGTTTTTT

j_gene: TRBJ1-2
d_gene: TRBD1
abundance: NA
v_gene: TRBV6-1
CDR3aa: CASSTGETNYGYTF
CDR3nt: TGTGCCAGCAGTACAGGGGAGACTAACTATGGCTACACCTTC

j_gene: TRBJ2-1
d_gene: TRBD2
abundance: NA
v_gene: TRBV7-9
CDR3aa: CASSSQTSGWHNEQFF
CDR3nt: TGTGCCAGCAGCAGCCAGACTAGCGGGTGGCACAATGAGCAGTTCTTC

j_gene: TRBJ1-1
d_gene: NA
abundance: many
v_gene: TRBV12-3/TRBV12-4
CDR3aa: CASSFGRLNTEAFF
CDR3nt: TGTGCCAGCAGTTTCGGCAGGCTGAACACTGAAGCTTTCTTT

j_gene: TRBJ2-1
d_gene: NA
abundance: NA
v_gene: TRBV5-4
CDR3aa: CASSLVRASSYNEQFF
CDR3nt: TGTGCCAGCAGCTTGGTTCGGGCGAGCTCCTACAATGAGCAGTTCTTC

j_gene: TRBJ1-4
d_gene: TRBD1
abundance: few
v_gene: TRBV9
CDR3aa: CASSAGTGREKLFF
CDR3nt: TGTGCCAGCAGCGCAGGGACAGGGCGTGAAAAACTGTTTTTT

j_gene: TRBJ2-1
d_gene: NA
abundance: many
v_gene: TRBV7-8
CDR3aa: CAIRDFGHEQFF
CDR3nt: TGTGCCATCCGCGATTTCGGGCATGAGCAGTTCTTC

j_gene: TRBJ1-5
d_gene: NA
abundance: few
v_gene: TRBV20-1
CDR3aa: CSARDWQSGNQPQHF
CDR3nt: TGCAGTGCTAGAGATTGGCAGTCGGGCAATCAGCCCCAGCATTTT

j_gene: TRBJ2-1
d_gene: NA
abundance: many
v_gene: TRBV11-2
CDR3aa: CASSTRWGDGGYNEQFF
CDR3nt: TGTGCCAGCAGTACCAGGTGGGGGGACGGGGGCTACAATGAGCAGTTCTTC

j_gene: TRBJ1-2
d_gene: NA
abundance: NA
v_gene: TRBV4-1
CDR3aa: CASSQVGFYGYTF
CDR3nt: TGCGCCAGCAGCCAAGTCGGGTTCTATGGCTACACCTTC

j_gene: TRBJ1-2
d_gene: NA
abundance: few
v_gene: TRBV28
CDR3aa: CASIQRLKNYYGYTF
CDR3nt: TGTGCCAGCATCCAGAGGCTCAAGAACTACTATGGCTACACCTTC

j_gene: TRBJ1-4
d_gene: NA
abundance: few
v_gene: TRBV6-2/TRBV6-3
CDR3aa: CASSIGRSNEKLFF
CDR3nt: TGTGCCAGCAGCATTGGACGGTCTAATGAAAAACTGTTTTTT

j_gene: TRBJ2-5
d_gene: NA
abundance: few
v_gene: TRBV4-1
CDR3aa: CASSQRGKETQYF
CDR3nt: TGCGCCAGCAGCCAGCGAGGGAAGGAGACCCAGTACTTC

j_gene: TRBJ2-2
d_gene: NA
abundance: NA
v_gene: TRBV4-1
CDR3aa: CASSQDGERRFF
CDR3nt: TGCGCCAGCAGCCAGGACGGTGAACGGCGGTTTTTT

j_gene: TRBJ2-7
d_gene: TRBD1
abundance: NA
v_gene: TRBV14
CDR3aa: CASSPALGTGFYEQYF
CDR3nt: TGTGCCAGCAGCCCTGCGTTGGGGACAGGGTTCTACGAGCAGTACTTC

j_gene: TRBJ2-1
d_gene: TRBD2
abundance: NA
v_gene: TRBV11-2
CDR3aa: CASKTTSGSSYNEQFF
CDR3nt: TGTGCCAGCAAAACGACTAGCGGGAGTTCCTACAATGAGCAGTTCTTC

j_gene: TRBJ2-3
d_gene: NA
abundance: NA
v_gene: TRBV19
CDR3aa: CASSPGVSTDTQYF
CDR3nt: TGTGCCAGTAGTCCCGGGGTATCCACAGATACGCAGTATTTT

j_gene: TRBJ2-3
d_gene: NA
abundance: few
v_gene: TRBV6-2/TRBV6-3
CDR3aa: CASRAYWTGRTDTQYF
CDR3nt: TGTGCCAGCAGAGCCTATTGGACGGGCCGCACAGATACGCAGTATTTT

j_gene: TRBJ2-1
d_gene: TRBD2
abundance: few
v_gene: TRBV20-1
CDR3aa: CSAREGGRAGQQFF
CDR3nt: TGCAGTGCTAGAGAGGGGGGGAGAGCGGGGCAGCAGTTCTTC

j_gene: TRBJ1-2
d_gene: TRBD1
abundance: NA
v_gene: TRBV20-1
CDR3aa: CSAQDRADGYTF
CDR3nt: TGCAGTGCACAGGACAGGGCCGATGGCTACACCTTC

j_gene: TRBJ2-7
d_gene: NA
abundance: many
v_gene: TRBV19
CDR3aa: CASSIKAGYEQYF
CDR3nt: TGTGCCAGTAGTATCAAGGCAGGCTACGAGCAGTACTTC

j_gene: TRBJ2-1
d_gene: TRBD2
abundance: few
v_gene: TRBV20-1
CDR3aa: CSVAGVTYNEQFF
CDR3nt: TGCAGTGTAGCGGGAGTAACTTACAATGAGCAGTTCTTC

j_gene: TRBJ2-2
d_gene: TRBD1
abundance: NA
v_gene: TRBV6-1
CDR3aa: CASSHGQGNTGELFF
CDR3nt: TGTGCCAGCAGCCACGGACAGGGGAACACCGGGGAGCTGTTTTTT

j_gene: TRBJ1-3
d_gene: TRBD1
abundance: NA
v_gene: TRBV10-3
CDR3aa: CAITTGTGWDGNTIYF
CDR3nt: TGTGCCATCACCACCGGGACAGGGTGGGATGGAAACACCATATATTTT